This TCR beta chain was captured by sequencing in a study of shared T cell receptors in the human thymus. Here immunoSEQ multiplex PCR was the method, and the copy in TCRdb shows in-frame clones only, minus some. The table records about 660,000 clones, 87% of them present only once. V was trimmed by 4 bases and J by 1 base, leaving 12 bases between them. The CDR3 is made up of 15 amino acids. Per germline, CDR1 SGHRS and CDR2 YFSETQ. The same sample was also studied in work on human thymus T cells. This second study says: Donation came from healthy Finnish infants having corrective surgery for congenital heart defects. In corrective heart surgery, resections were taken, and these provided the thymus tissue. Apparent skewing of V and J gene usage characterized both thymic and blood repertoires. A high degree of thymic repertoire overlap among unrelated individuals was reported in related research.

The gene calls are TRBV5-1 and TRBJ1-3, with a weak D call TRBD1 (5 bases). The clonotype comes from a boy under two years old with a congenital heart defect. The sample taken for sequencing was thymocytes. In DNA form, the CDR3 reads TGCGCCAGCAGCCACGACCACAGGTCTGGAAACACCATATATTTT. The encoded protein is CASSHDHRSGNTIYF.